Listed here are 9 T cell receptor beta chains from one sample, sequenced in a study of chemoradiotherapy in HPV16-positive cancers. Method: immunoSEQ multiplex PCR; TCRdb's copy keeps in-frame clones and lacks some. The data show more than 20,000 clones, around 90% seen once. This specimen consisted of blood, obtained from a patient who underwent chemoradiotherapy. The receptor set was obtained from a human donor with HPV-associated anogenital cancer.

The chain combines TRBV25-1 with TRBJ1-6; the match to TRBD1 covers 7 bases. Germline-derived CDR1 and CDR2 are MGHDK and SYGVNS. There are 14 residues in the CDR3. With 6 bases clipped from V and 6 bases from J, the junction kept 5 bases outside the gene matches. This CDR3 is CASRAGQLNSPLHF. The CDR3, as DNA: TGTGCCAGCAGGGCGGGACAGCTTAATTCACCCCTCCACTTT.

The V gene is TRBV11-1, the J gene TRBJ1-1; D unclear. CDR1 is SGHAT and CDR2 is FQDESV in the germline V gene (reference sequence). V was pared by 1 base and J by 0 bases, with 3 bases between. The CDR3 contains 13 residues. CDR3 coding DNA: TGTGCCAGCAGCTTAGGGGTGAACACTGAAGCTTTCTTT. Translated, it gives CASSLGVNTEAFF.

The rearrangement joins TRBV28 to TRBJ2-5; possibly TRBD2 for D (5 bases). The CDR3 contains 15 residues. With 7 bases removed from V and 3 bases from J, the gap between germline ends came to 18 bases. Germline V gives CDR1 MDHEN, CDR2 SYDVKM. This chain's CDR3 is CASTLKWRVEETQYF. For the CDR3, the DNA is TGTGCCAGCACCCTGAAGTGGCGGGTCGAAGAGACCCAGTACTTC.

The chain joins TRBV5-4 to TRBJ2-1; TRBD2 aligns across 8 bases. J lost 8 bases, V lost 4 bases, and 8 bases had no gene match. The CDR3 runs 14 residues. Per germline, CDR1 SGHNT and CDR2 YYREEE (reference sequence). CDR3 sequence: CASSLGLATYEQFF. CDR3 coding DNA: TGTGCCAGCAGCCTCGGACTAGCCACCTATGAGCAGTTCTTC.

V and J are TRBV5-1 and TRBJ1-4, with D perhaps TRBD1 (6 bases). The V gene lost 4 bases and the J gene lost 3 bases, with 16 bases spanning the gap. Germline-derived CDR1 and CDR2 are SGHRS and YFSETQ. The CDR3 is 16 amino acids. The CDR3 sequence is CASSRAGEGANEKLFF. CDR3 in DNA: TGCGCCAGCAGCAGGGCAGGGGAGGGTGCTAATGAAAAACTGTTTTTT.

The CDR3 protein is CASSLRVLDTEAFF. The CDR3 nucleotides read TGTGCCAGCAGCTTAAGGGTGCTGGACACTGAAGCTTTCTTT. The chain employs TRBV7-2 and TRBJ1-1; D not certain. Between the trimmed V and J ends, which lost 2 bases and 3 bases, there was a span of 10 bases. This CDR3 has 14 residues. CDR1 is SGHTA, CDR2 FQGNSA, per germline.

This clone came up a few times. This chain connects TRBV9 to TRBJ2-1; no firm D call. V lost 4 bases and J lost 5, with 16 bases in between. The germline V gene has CDR1 SGDLS and CDR2 YYNGEE. This CDR3 is built from 15 residues. CDR3 loop: CASSPGLNPNNEQFF. CDR3 in DNA: TGTGCCAGCAGCCCCGGCCTCAACCCGAACAATGAGCAGTTCTTC.

The rearrangement uses TRBV19 and TRBJ2-7; maybe TRBD2 (5 bases). CDR1 LNHDA and CDR2 SQIVND come from the germline V gene (reference sequence). The CDR3 consists of 15 residues. Trimming shortened V by 1 base and J by 2 bases, and 12 bases separated the two germline ends. The CDR3 region is CASSIVADSTYEQYF. The CDR3 DNA reads as TGTGCCAGTAGTATAGTGGCGGACTCTACCTACGAGCAGTACTTC.

This clone was counted a single time. The chain uses TRBV27 and TRBJ2-2; no clear D gene. Per the germline V gene, CDR1 is MNHEY and CDR2 is SMNVEV (reference sequence). Trimming left V 4 bases short and J 7 bases short, with 22 bases between. This CDR3 is 17 amino acids long. CDR3 DNA sequence: TGTGCCAGCAGTTCGACTCGGGCCTCACAAAAAGACGGGGAGCTGTTTTTT. It codes for CASSSTRASQKDGELFF.